Below are 10 T cell receptor beta chains sequenced from a single sample in a study of shared clonotypes between healthy human individuals. Method: immunoSEQ multiplex PCR; TCRdb's copy keeps in-frame clones and lacks some. The sample yields 1.6 million or so clones, roughly 96% seen once. The specimen sequenced was naive CD4+ T cells sorted from blood. Subset: CD45RA+ positively selected. Receptors originate from a man aged 25-45 years in good health.

The V call is TRBV11-2, the J call TRBJ2-1, with D hard to call. V lost 2 bases and J 3 bases, leaving 17 bases between the germline ends. This CDR3 contains 17 residues. Per the germline V gene, CDR1 is SGHAT and CDR2 is FQNNGV. In DNA form, the CDR3 reads TGTGCCAGCAGCTTAAGAACCCATCGAGAAGGCTACAATGAGCAGTTCTTC. As protein: CASSLRTHREGYNEQFF.

As to this clone: The sample holds other DNA sequences that translate to the same CDR3. The chain couples TRBV9 to TRBJ2-7; D is undetermined. The V and J ends lost 0 bases and 0 bases respectively, with 4 bases between them. This CDR3 spans 13 amino acids. The germline V gene has CDR1 SGDLS and CDR2 YYNGEE. For the CDR3, the DNA is TGTGCCAGCAGCGTAGGCACCTCCTACGAGCAGTACTTC. Translation: CASSVGTSYEQYF.

Note on this clone: Distinct nucleotide sequences in the sample also encode this CDR3. The CDR3 bases are TGCGCCAGCAGCTTGGTTCTAGCGGGAGCCTACAATGAGCAGTTCTTC. Amino acids: CASSLVLAGAYNEQFF. The V gene is TRBV5-1, the J gene TRBJ2-1; 10 positions match TRBD2. V lost 0 bases and J lost 2; bases outside the gene matches: 2. The CDR3 sequence is 16 residues long. Germline CDR1 reads SGHRS; CDR2 reads YFSETQ.

The chain is built from TRBV18 and TRBJ2-5; the match to TRBD1 covers 9 bases. With 6 bases clipped from V and 1 base from J, the junction kept 3 bases outside the gene matches. The CDR3 contains 14 residues. CDR1 is KGHSH and CDR2 is LQKENI in the germline V gene. Here the CDR3 reads CASSTDRGQETQYF. CDR3 DNA: TGTGCCAGCTCGACGGACAGGGGCCAAGAGACCCAGTACTTC.

The chain couples TRBV9 to TRBJ1-4; D is unresolved. Germline V gene sequence: CDR1 SGDLS, CDR2 YYNGEE. Trimming removed 4 bases at V and 0 bases at J, with 10 bases between. The CDR3 extends over 15 amino acids. CDR3 nucleotides: TGTGCCAGCAGCCCCCGCGGGACAACTAATGAAAAACTGTTTTTT. It specifies CASSPRGTTNEKLFF.

The chain has TRBV7-9 and TRBJ2-3; D not certain. CDR3 length equals 16 residues. The V end was cut by 4 bases, the J end by 2 bases, with 16 bases between. The germline CDR1 and CDR2 sequences are SEHNR and FQNEAQ (reference sequence). CDR3 coding DNA: TGTGCCAGCAGCTCCCGGACGGGCCCCCTCACAGATACGCAGTATTTT. This codes for CASSSRTGPLTDTQYF. The whole variable domain, remainder taken from reference TRBV7-9 and TRBJ2-3, is DTGVSQNPRHKITKRGQNVTFRCDPISEHNRLYWYRQTLGQGPEFLTYFQNEAQLEKSRLLSDRFSAERPKGSFSTLEIQRTEQGDSAMYLCASSSRTGPLTDTQYFGPGTRLTVL.

This sequence joins TRBV5-1 and TRBJ1-1; no reliable D call. The germline gives CDR1 SGHRS, CDR2 YFSETQ. Trimming took 5 bases from V and 7 from J, leaving 21 bases between them. CDR3 length: 15 amino acids. The CDR3 nucleotides read TGCGCCAGCAGTTTCGATCCAGAGGGTCTCGGTGAAGCTTTCTTT. Its protein product is CASSFDPEGLGEAFF.

The table lists this clone with a count of one. This rearrangement joins TRBV19 to TRBJ1-2; no reliable D call. Deletions cut 0 bases from V and 7 bases from J, with 18 bases between. The CDR3 sequence is 16 residues long. The germline gives CDR1 LNHDA, CDR2 SQIVND (reference sequence). CDR3 in amino acids: CASSIDASTKGRGYTF. Written as DNA, the CDR3 is TGTGCCAGTAGTATAGACGCCAGCACGAAAGGCCGTGGCTACACCTTC.

The rearrangement links TRBV7-2 to TRBJ2-1, with 9 bases lining up with TRBD2. The CDR3 runs 14 residues. CDR1 SGHTA and CDR2 FQGNSA come from the germline V gene. Unmatched junction bases numbered 7, after V lost 5 bases and J lost 8 bases. The CDR3 sequence is CASSDSGRRDEQFF. The CDR3 DNA reads as TGTGCCAGCAGCGATAGCGGGAGAAGGGATGAGCAGTTCTTC.

J is TRBJ2-7 and V is TRBV27, with D possibly TRBD2 on 6 matching bases. The germline V gene encodes CDR1 MNHEY and CDR2 SMNVEV (reference sequence). The CDR3 contains 15 residues. Trimming shortened V by 5 bases and J by 7 bases, and 21 bases separated the two germline ends. The CDR3 DNA follows: TGTGCCAGCAGTCCTAACCGGGACCTGCGGGGAGAGCAGTACTTC. Its protein product is CASSPNRDLRGEQYF.